Below, 6 T cell receptor beta chains from the same sample are listed, as sequenced in a study of T cells after yellow fever vaccination. MiXCR, applied by TCRdb to the 5' RACE reads, yields one record per CDR3 protein. The sample lists tens of thousands of distinct CDR3 sequences; roughly 6% were seen once. The sample consisted of CD4+ T cells sorted from PBMCs, taken less than 16 days after the first yellow fever vaccination. Every receptor here comes from a young man who received the YFV17D yellow fever vaccine.

In the case of this clonotype: A much larger clone differs by one base, so this may be a read error. The genes are TRBV7-2 and TRBJ2-7, with D perhaps TRBD1 (6 bases). CDR3 length equals 16 residues. V was cut by 3 bases and J by 0 bases, with 15 bases left in between. Germline V gene data show CDR1 as SGHTA and CDR2 as FQGNSA. CDR3 bases: TGTGCCAGCAGCTTCAACAGGGTCGTAAGCTCCTACGAGCAGTACTTC. It encodes CASSFNRVVSSYEQYF.

This clonotype was observed many times. The gene calls are TRBV4-3 and TRBJ2-3; D unclear. The V gene lost 3 bases and the J gene lost 2 bases, with 9 bases spanning the gap. CDR1 is LGHNA and CDR2 is YSLEER in the germline V gene. There are 14 residues in the CDR3. CDR3 nucleotides: TGCGCCAGCAGCCAGAGTTGGTACACAGATACGCAGTATTTT. This encodes CASSQSWYTDTQYF.

This clonotype was counted a few times. The chain recombines TRBV2 with TRBJ1-2; the D is unclear. The length of the CDR3 is 12 residues. Germline lookup yields CDR1 SNHLY and CDR2 FYNNEI. Trimming left V 3 bases short and J 5 bases short, with 7 bases between. CDR3 sequence reads: CASSESAYGYTF. The CDR3 bases are TGTGCCAGCAGTGAGTCGGCATATGGCTACACCTTC.

Regarding this clonotype: The germline gene is not matched at one end of the junction; a read error may be the cause. V and J are TRBV20-1 and TRBJ2-2; 7 bases agree with TRBD2. The CDR3 length is 16 residues. CDR1 is DFQATT and CDR2 is SNEGSKA in the germline V gene (reference sequence). The CDR3 nucleotides are TGCTGTGCTAGACCTCCGGGGAGGGGAAAAACCGGGGAGCTGTTTTTT. Protein sequence: CCARPPGRGKTGELFF.

This clonotype came up once. Given a much more abundant clone one base away, this may be a read error. The chain has TRBV12-3 or TRBV12-4 and TRBJ2-2; 12 bases line up with TRBD1. The CDR3 runs 17 residues. CDR3 sequence reads: CVSSLGQGAGVTGELFF. Written as DNA, the CDR3 is TGTGTCAGCAGTTTGGGACAGGGGGCAGGGGTGACCGGGGAGCTGTTTTTT.

At least ten counts were recorded for this clonotype. This chain links TRBV19 with TRBJ2-1, with 10 bases matching TRBD1. There are 15 residues in the CDR3. Germline V gives CDR1 LNHDA, CDR2 SQIVND (reference sequence). With V trimmed by 6 bases and J by 4 bases, 6 bases remained unmatched. The CDR3 here is CASRPGTGDYNEQFF. The CDR3 DNA sequence: TGTGCCAGTAGGCCCGGGACAGGGGATTACAATGAGCAGTTCTTC.